The present T cell receptor beta chain was sequenced within a study of shared clonotypes between healthy human individuals. It was into CD45RA+ naive and CD45RA-negative memory subsets that the CD4+ cells were split. Study-level points and caveats: Few donors restricted represented genetic and exposure-history diversity.

On this clone itself: What it binds is unknown. The sample has other DNA sequences that encode this CDR3 too.

The test was conducted at deep level. The table came from immunoSEQ multiplex PCR; TCRdb's copy has only in-frame clones and leaves some out. The sample shows about 600,000 clones, around 97% of them seen only once. This CDR3 region has 13 residues. V dropped 6 bases and J dropped 4 bases, with 10 bases sitting between them. Germline V gives CDR1 KGHSH, CDR2 LQKENI. The material sequenced was naive CD4+ T cells sorted from blood. The subset here: CD45RA+ positively selected. The TCR comes from a woman aged 25 to 39 in good health. The chain combines TRBV18 with TRBJ1-5; D might be TRBD1 (5 bases). The CDR3 DNA sequence: TGTGCCAGCTCGCAAACAGGAAATCAGCCCCAGCATTTT. This gives the protein CASSQTGNQPQHF.